One sample yielded the 29 T cell receptor beta chains listed below, sequenced in a study of cytomegalovirus exposure and HLA in healthy donors. The PCR made use of 60 Vbeta and 13 Jbeta primers. The table came from immunoSEQ multiplex PCR; TCRdb's copy has only in-frame clones and leaves some out. The sample lists around 150,000 clones, roughly 70% seen once, with around 1.7% in the top ten. The sample comprised PBMCs. Receptor source: a woman aged 40-49 years in good health and CMV-seronegative.

The CDR3 DNA is TGTGCCAGCAGCTTATCTCTAGACGAATTCATGAACACTGAAGCTTTCTTT. It encodes CASSLSLDEFMNTEAFF. The J gene is TRBJ1-1, the V gene TRBV7-8, with D uncertain. Per germline, CDR1 SGHVS and CDR2 FQNEAQ. The CDR3 covers 17 residues. V gave up 2 bases and J gave up 0 bases, with 16 bases separating them.

The J gene is TRBJ2-7, the V gene TRBV6-1; weak D call: TRBD1 (6 bases). CDR1 is MNHNS, CDR2 SASEGT, per germline. This CDR3 is built from 13 residues. Trimming took 8 bases from V and 2 from J, leaving 13 bases between them. This CDR3 is CASSRTVTYEQYF. CDR3 bases: TGTGCCAGCTCTCGGACAGTTACCTACGAGCAGTACTTC.

The gene calls are TRBV5-1 and TRBJ1-1; TRBD1 matches at 7 bases. CDR1 and CDR2 from the germline V gene are SGHRS and YFSETQ. Unmatched junction bases numbered 6, after V lost 4 bases and J lost 3 bases. This CDR3 has 14 residues. The CDR3 spells CASSIGDRDTEAFF. DNA for the CDR3: TGCGCCAGCAGCATAGGGGACAGAGACACTGAAGCTTTCTTT.

This clone was detected a few times. The gene calls are TRBV7-8 and TRBJ1-4; D is possibly TRBD1 (5 bases). The germline CDR1 and CDR2 sequences are SGHVS and FQNEAQ. The CDR3 is 15 amino acids. V lost 2 bases to trimming and J lost 7 bases, with 14 bases between them. CDR3 coding DNA: TGTGCCAGCAGCTTATCTCCAGGGAAGGTTGAAAAACTGTTTTTT. Amino acids: CASSLSPGKVEKLFF.

The genes are TRBV7-9 and TRBJ1-2; possibly TRBD1 for D (5 bases). The CDR3 is 13 residues long. Trimming took off 4 bases at V and 5 bases at J, with 11 bases between the two ends. Germline V gene data show CDR1 as SEHNR and CDR2 as FQNEAQ (reference sequence). The CDR3 region is CASSSGLLYGYTF. In nucleotides, the CDR3 is TGTGCCAGCAGCTCGGGACTCCTTTATGGCTACACCTTC.

The chain combines TRBV7-6 with TRBJ2-3; possibly TRBD2 for D (6 bases). V was trimmed by 1 base and J by 2 bases, leaving 16 bases between them. Germline V gives CDR1 SGHVS, CDR2 FNYEAQ. This CDR3 region has 17 residues. The CDR3 reads CASSLGGSGYLTDTQYF. As DNA, the CDR3 is TGTGCCAGCAGCTTAGGCGGCAGCGGGTATCTCACAGATACGCAGTATTTT.

CDR3 region: CASSLAQGDNEQFF. As DNA, the CDR3 is TGCGCCAGCAGCTTGGCGCAGGGTGACAATGAGCAGTTCTTC. The chain is built from TRBV5-1 and TRBJ2-1; possible D gene TRBD1, 5 bases. This CDR3 has 14 amino acids. CDR1 and CDR2 from the germline V gene are SGHRS and YFSETQ. V gave up 0 bases and J gave up 5 bases, with 9 bases separating them. The full variable domain, its missing parts supplied by reference TRBV5-1 and TRBJ2-1, is KAGVTQTPRYLIKTRGQQVTLSCSPISGHRSVSWYQQTPGQGLQFLFEYFSETQRNKGNFPGRFSGRQFSNSRSEMNVSTLELGDSALYLCASSLAQGDNEQFFGPGTRLTVL.

J is TRBJ2-3 and V is TRBV5-1, with D possibly being TRBD1 (6 bases). Trimming cost V 1 base and J 6 bases, with 12 bases left between them. The CDR3 has 14 amino acids. CDR1 and CDR2 from the germline V gene are SGHRS and YFSETQ. CDR3 sequence: CASSLTQGLDTQYF. The DNA of the CDR3 is TGCGCCAGCAGCTTGACCCAGGGGTTGGATACGCAGTATTTT.

This clone was observed a handful of times. V gene TRBV7-8 combines with J gene TRBJ2-5, with 12 bases aligning to TRBD2. The CDR3 length is 16 residues. The V gene end was trimmed by 5 bases and the J gene end by 5 bases; junction bases not matched to a gene: 9. Germline CDR1 is SGHVS and CDR2 is FQNEAQ. The CDR3, as DNA: TGTGCCAGCAGCCCTGACGGACTAGCGGGAACTGAGACCCAGTACTTC. This translates into CASSPDGLAGTETQYF.

The chain carries TRBV2 and TRBJ2-2; TRBD1 matches at 11 bases. The CDR3 is 14 amino acids. V shed 7 bases and J 5 bases; nucleotides not matched to a gene: 3. Germline V gene data show CDR1 as SNHLY and CDR2 as FYNNEI. CDR3 in amino acids: CASKRDRGTGELFF. Here the CDR3 DNA reads TGTGCCAGCAAACGGGACAGGGGGACCGGGGAGCTGTTTTTT.

This clone was observed a single time. The V call is TRBV4-1, the J call TRBJ2-5, with TRBD1 as a possible D gene (5 bases). V shed 4 bases and J shed 2 bases, with 11 bases lying between them. Germline lookup yields CDR1 MGHRA and CDR2 YSYEKL. The CDR3 totals 14 residues. CDR3 coding DNA: TGCGCCAGCAGCCTGAGGACACTTCAAGAGACCCAGTACTTC. Translation: CASSLRTLQETQYF.

The chain uses TRBV27 and TRBJ2-7; tentatively, D is TRBD1 (6 bases). CDR3 size: 14 residues. Trimming took 0 bases from V and 4 from J, leaving 10 bases between them. Per the germline V gene, CDR1 is MNHEY and CDR2 is SMNVEV (reference sequence). The CDR3 protein is CASSLSGRGYEQYF. The CDR3 nucleotides are TGTGCCAGCAGTTTATCGGGCAGGGGATACGAGCAGTACTTC.

The V gene is TRBV7-9, the J gene TRBJ1-4; the match to TRBD1 covers 9 bases. The trim removed 5 bases at V and 8 bases at J, leaving 6 bases unmatched. The germline gives CDR1 SEHNR, CDR2 FQNEAQ (reference sequence). The CDR3 runs to 14 residues. The CDR3 reads CASSRTGGNEKLFF. CDR3 in DNA: TGTGCCAGCAGCCGTACAGGGGGCAACGAAAAACTGTTTTTT.

This clone was recorded only once. V gene TRBV18 combines with J gene TRBJ1-1; D perhaps matches TRBD1 (5 bases). Looked up from germline, CDR1 is KGHSH and CDR2 is LQKENI. Trimming took 3 bases from V and 2 from J, leaving 13 bases between them. CDR3 length: 15 amino acids. The CDR3 loop reads CASSPRSGTNTEAFF. In DNA, the CDR3 is TGTGCCAGCTCACCCCGTAGTGGGACTAACACTGAAGCTTTCTTT.

J is TRBJ1-2 and V is TRBV9, with D uncertain. Germline CDR1 is SGDLS and CDR2 is YYNGEE. V dropped 0 bases and J dropped 6 bases, with 12 bases sitting between them. The CDR3 is made up of 14 amino acids. The CDR3 here is CASSVAAYSDGYTF. CDR3 nucleotide sequence: TGTGCCAGCAGCGTAGCAGCCTACAGTGATGGCTACACCTTC.

This chain links TRBV7-2 with TRBJ2-5; no clear D gene. Trimming pared 4 bases from V and 5 bases from J, leaving 11 bases between. The CDR3 contains 13 residues. Germline assignment: CDR1 SGHTA and CDR2 FQGNSA. The CDR3 is CASSSHPEETQYF. The CDR3 DNA reads TGTGCCAGCAGCTCACACCCGGAGGAGACCCAGTACTTC.

The chain combines TRBV6-5 with TRBJ1-2; TRBD1 aligns across 9 bases. Losses at the gene ends were 0 bases for V and 8 bases for J; bases not matched to a gene: 1. The V gene's germline CDR1 is MNHEY and CDR2 SVGAGI. The CDR3 totals 13 residues. The CDR3 DNA reads TGTGCCAGCAGTTACTCGACAGGGGGGGGCTACACCTTC. Protein product: CASSYSTGGGYTF.

This chain uses TRBV5-1 with TRBJ2-7; a possible D gene is TRBD1 (5 bases). Germline V gene lookup returns CDR1 SGHRS and CDR2 YFSETQ. Trimming took off 4 bases at V and 2 bases at J, with 16 bases between the two ends. CDR3 length: 15 residues. CDR3 protein: CASSDSSFRTYEQYF. CDR3 coding DNA: TGCGCCAGCAGCGACAGTTCATTTCGAACCTACGAGCAGTACTTC.

The genes are TRBV6-6 and TRBJ2-5, with D hard to call. The end of the DNA fits TRBJ2-7 better, so the J call may be wrong. Germline values: CDR1 MNHNY, CDR2 SVGAGI (reference sequence). The CDR3 is 14 residues long. The CDR3 DNA follows: TGTGCCAGCAGTTACTACCAGCGTTCCTACGAGCAGTACTTC. Protein: CASSYYQRSYEQYF.

The chain employs TRBV7-6 and TRBJ2-5; perhaps TRBD1 as D (6 bases). V lost 7 bases and J lost 2, with 14 bases in between. CDR3 length: 14 amino acids. In germline, CDR1 is SGHVS, CDR2 FNYEAQ. The CDR3 loop reads CASTPLGAQETQYF. For the CDR3, the DNA is TGTGCCAGCACCCCTTTGGGGGCTCAAGAGACCCAGTACTTC.

The chain carries TRBV18 and TRBJ1-2; possible D gene TRBD1, 6 bases. Germline lookup yields CDR1 KGHSH and CDR2 LQKENI. The CDR3 covers 17 residues. The germline V and J ends were trimmed by 3 bases and 0 bases, with 17 bases remaining between them. CDR3 nucleotide sequence: TGTGCCAGCTCACCTACAGGGCCCAGAGGATCTAACTATGGCTACACCTTC. This codes for CASSPTGPRGSNYGYTF.

The chain recombines TRBV5-1 with TRBJ2-5; D is possibly TRBD1 (5 bases). Trimming took off 5 bases at V and 0 bases at J, with 11 bases between the two ends. Germline V lookup: CDR1 SGHRS, CDR2 YFSETQ. This CDR3 is built from 14 residues. The CDR3 spells CASRPDSNQETQYF. CDR3 coding DNA: TGCGCCAGCAGGCCAGACAGCAACCAAGAGACCCAGTACTTC.

The V and J genes are TRBV6-5 and TRBJ1-2; TRBD1 aligns across 8 bases. Trimming at V came to 2 bases and at J to 1 base, leaving 0 bases not matched to a gene. The CDR3 contains 14 residues. Germline V gene lookup returns CDR1 MNHEY and CDR2 SVGAGI. CDR3 residues: CASSYTGGNYGYTF. CDR3 bases: TGTGCCAGCAGTTACACAGGGGGTAACTATGGCTACACCTTC.

The rearrangement uses TRBV7-6 and TRBJ2-3; D is uncertain. The V end was cut by 1 base, the J end by 12 bases, with 11 bases between. CDR1 SGHVS and CDR2 FNYEAQ come from the germline V gene. CDR3 length: 12 residues. The CDR3 loop is CASSLVADVQYF. CDR3 DNA sequence: TGTGCCAGCAGCTTAGTGGCGGATGTACAGTATTTT. The full variable domain, rest sourced from reference TRBV7-6 and TRBJ2-3, is GAGVSQSPRYKVTKRGQDVALRCDPISGHVSLYWYRQALGQGPEFLTYFNYEAQQDKSGLPNDRFSAERPEGSISTLTIQRTEQRDSAMYRCASSLVADVQYFGPGTRLTVL.

V gene TRBV7-9 combines with J gene TRBJ1-1; D unresolved. This CDR3 has 13 amino acids. With 1 base removed from V and 4 bases from J, the gap between germline ends came to 7 bases. Germline V gene sequence: CDR1 SEHNR, CDR2 FQNEAQ (reference sequence). CDR3 DNA: TGTGCCAGCAGCTTAGAAAGCCGCACTGAAGCTTTCTTT. Protein: CASSLESRTEAFF. Supplemented by reference TRBV7-9 and TRBJ1-1, the full variable domain reads DTGVSQNPRHKITKRGQNVTFRCDPISEHNRLYWYRQTLGQGPEFLTYFQNEAQLEKSRLLSDRFSAERPKGSFSTLEIQRTEQGDSAMYLCASSLESRTEAFFGQGTRLTVV.

V and J are TRBV19 and TRBJ1-2, with a weak D call TRBD1 (6 bases). Germline V gene data show CDR1 as LNHDA and CDR2 as SQIVND (reference sequence). V was pared by 7 bases and J by 8 bases, with 17 bases between. The CDR3 covers 13 residues. The CDR3 nucleotides are TGTGCCAGTACCCCCCCCGGGACACCAGGCTACACCTTC. This sequence encodes CASTPPGTPGYTF.

The chain employs TRBV18 and TRBJ2-1, with D perhaps TRBD2 (7 bases). The CDR3 is made up of 14 amino acids. Germline CDR1 and CDR2: KGHSH and LQKENI. Between the trimmed V and J ends, which lost 2 bases and 6 bases, there was a span of 11 bases. CDR3 nucleotides: TGTGCCAGCTCACCAGGGGGGGCTGTCAATGAGCAGTTCTTC. Encoded protein: CASSPGGAVNEQFF.

This sequence joins TRBV5-4 and TRBJ1-2; 7 bases map to TRBD1. CDR1 is SGHNT and CDR2 is YYREEE in the germline V gene (reference sequence). Losses at the gene ends were 4 bases for V and 4 bases for J; bases not matched to a gene: 10. There are 15 residues in the CDR3. The CDR3 DNA reads TGTGCCAGCAGCCCGGTACCGGGACAGTTCTATGGCTACACCTTC. It translates to CASSPVPGQFYGYTF.

This clone was observed a few times. V gene TRBV29-1 combines with J gene TRBJ1-2, with 7 bases identical to TRBD1. CDR3 length: 15 residues. In germline, CDR1 is SQVTM, CDR2 ANQGSEA. V shed 0 bases, J shed 8 bases, and the junction held 12 bases outside the gene matches. As DNA, the CDR3 is TGCAGCGTTGAAGATTGGGAACAGGGGTTTTACGGCTACACCTTC. Translated, it gives CSVEDWEQGFYGYTF.